This is a list of T cell receptor beta chains from one sample in a study of blood T cell repertoires in COVID-19. Repertoires were generated with immunoSEQ multiplex PCR, while TCRdb's copy carries only in-frame clones and drops some. The repertoire holds more than 70,000 clones, roughly 80% seen once, with less than 40% in the top ten. Sequencing was carried out using peripheral blood. The receptors shown here come from a woman aged 70-85 years with acute or convalescent COVID-19. The CDR3 runs from the conserved cysteine through the conserved F or W. The D gene is left open where the match is weak. Size values are once, few and many counts, or a class for expanded clones, and some rows have none.

j_call | clone_size | v_call | d_call | cdr3_nt | cdr3_aa
TRBJ2-5 | - | TRBV29-1 | TRBD2 | TGCAGCGTTGATATAGCGGGAGATGGAGAGACCCAGTACTTC | CSVDIAGDGETQYF
TRBJ2-3 | many | TRBV4-1 | TRBD2 | TGCGCCAGCAGCTCCAACGGACTAGACACAGATACGCAGTATTTT | CASSSNGLDTDTQYF
TRBJ1-5 | - | TRBV4-1 | - | TGCGCCAGCAGCCAAGACGGGATCTATCAGCCCCAGCATTTT | CASSQDGIYQPQHF
TRBJ2-7 | once | TRBV11-2 | - | TGTGCCAGCAGTACCTCGGGTATTGGATCCTACGAGCAGTACTTC | CASSTSGIGSYEQYF
TRBJ2-1 | - | TRBV4-1 | TRBD2 | TGCGCCAGCAGCCAAATTAACATAGCGGGAGGCCGAAATGAGCAGTTCTTC | CASSQINIAGGRNEQFF
TRBJ1-2 | - | TRBV6-6 | - | TGTGCCAGCAGCCAGATGGAGGGCTATGGCTACACCTTC | CASSQMEGYGYTF
TRBJ2-3 | few | TRBV27 | - | TGTGCCAGCAGTCCTCTCACTAATACGCAGTATTTT | CASSPLTNTQYF
TRBJ2-7 | - | TRBV18 | TRBD1 | TGTGCCAGCTCCCTACAACAGGACAGGGGGGTATTAGGCGAGCAGTACTTC | CASSLQQDRGVLGEQYF
TRBJ2-5 | few | TRBV2 | TRBD1 | TGTGCCAGCAGTGACAGGGGGCTCGGGGAGACCCAGTACTTC | CASSDRGLGETQYF
TRBJ1-3 | - | TRBV10-1 | - | TGCGCCAGCAGCGGCCCAGGATCTTCTGGAAACACCATATATTTT | CASSGPGSSGNTIYF
TRBJ1-4 | - | TRBV6-6 | TRBD1 | TGTGCCAGCACCCGCGGACAGGGAGAAGAAAAACTGTTTTTT | CASTRGQGEEKLFF
TRBJ2-6 | few | TRBV28 | TRBD1 | TGTGCCAGCAGTTTACAACAGGGGTGGGCCAACGTCCTGACTTTC | CASSLQQGWANVLTF
TRBJ2-3 | - | TRBV30 | - | TGTGCCTGGAGATCGGCGGTGGCAAGTCGCGGAGATACGCAGTATTTT | CAWRSAVASRGDTQYF
TRBJ1-2 | - | TRBV5-1 | TRBD1 | TGCGCCAGCAGCTTGGATACGGGACAGACTAACTATGGCTACACCTTC | CASSLDTGQTNYGYTF
TRBJ2-1 | - | TRBV7-2 | TRBD2 | TGTGCCAGCAGGGCGGGAGGGGACCTCTACAATGAGCAGTTCTTC | CASRAGGDLYNEQFF
TRBJ2-2 | few | TRBV2 | TRBD2 | TGTGCCAGCAGGACTGGGATCTCGGGGGGCGGGGAGCTGTTTTTT | CASRTGISGGGELFF
TRBJ2-2 | - | TRBV27 | - | TGTGCCAGCAGGGTGGGAGCGAACACCGGGGAGCTGTTTTTT | CASRVGANTGELFF
TRBJ2-2 | once | TRBV9 | TRBD1 | TGTGCCAGCAGCTGGGCACAGGGGGCATTGTCCGGGGAGCTGTTTTTT | CASSWAQGALSGELFF
TRBJ1-2 | few | TRBV6-2/TRBV6-3 | - | TGTGCCAGCAGTCAGGGGAACTATGGCTACACCTTC | CASSQGNYGYTF
TRBJ2-7 | - | TRBV6-2/TRBV6-3 | - | TGTGCCAGCAGTCCCACCCCGGAGGGACGCGAGCAGTACTTC | CASSPTPEGREQYF
TRBJ2-1 | - | TRBV7-9 | - | TGTGCCAGCAGCTTAGCATCGGGAGTCAATGAGCAGTTCTTC | CASSLASGVNEQFF